Sequencing of this T cell receptor (beta chain) was carried out in a study of blood T cells in healthy people across ages. Whole-study findings and limits: It was held that the diversity estimates obtained from one million T cells were underestimates.

The second PCR ran about 7 to 12 cycles with a sample-barcoded 5' primer and J-beta primers. MiXCR was run by TCRdb on the 5' RACE reads, yielding one entry per CDR3 protein. The data show around 1,900,000 distinct CDR3 sequences, approximately 40% seen once. This clonotype was counted only a few times. The target antigen is unknown. V dropped 3 bases and J dropped 3 bases, with 8 bases sitting between them. Germline V lookup: CDR1 SEHNR, CDR2 FQNEAQ (reference sequence). CDR3 size: 13 residues. The receptor comes from a human donor in good health. The V call is TRBV7-9, the J call TRBJ1-2; D gene unclear. The sequenced sample consisted of blood. This chain's CDR3 is CASSFLDDYGYTF. As DNA, the CDR3 is TGTGCCAGCAGCTTTTTAGATGACTATGGCTACACCTTC.